This is a list of T cell receptor beta chains from one sample in a study of blood T cells in healthy people across ages. From the 5' RACE reads, TCRdb called clonotypes with MiXCR, one entry per CDR3 protein. The table includes 2 million or so distinct CDR3 sequences, less than 50% detected once. What was sequenced was blood. Every receptor here comes from a woman in her thirties or forties in good health. The CDR3 runs from the conserved cysteine through the conserved F or W. The D gene is left open where the match is weak. Size values are once, few and many counts, or a class for expanded clones, and some rows have none.

.	TRBV29-1	TRBD2	TRBJ2-1	CSVEVAGGFSEQFF	TGCAGCGTTGAAGTGGCGGGGGGCTTCAGTGAGCAGTTCTTC
.	TRBV14	TRBD1	TRBJ2-5	CASSVQTGLTGETQYF	TGTGCCAGCAGCGTCCAGACAGGGCTGACGGGAGAGACCCAGTACTTC
.	TRBV7-2	.	TRBJ2-1	CASSSTLRVEQFF	TGTGCCAGCAGCTCGACCCTTAGGGTTGAGCAGTTCTTC
few	TRBV5-1	.	TRBJ2-3	CASSLEGGHADTQYF	TGCGCCAGCAGCTTGGAGGGGGGGCACGCAGATACGCAGTATTTT
.	TRBV12-3/TRBV12-4	TRBD2	TRBJ2-3	CASSLRLAESTDTQYF	TGTGCCAGCAGCTTGCGACTAGCGGAATCCACAGATACGCAGTATTTT
.	TRBV29-1	TRBD1	TRBJ1-1	CSVANTGGRNTEAFF	TGCAGCGTCGCTAATACAGGGGGCCGGAACACTGAAGCTTTCTTT
few	TRBV7-2	.	TRBJ2-5	CASSLASLPQETQYF	TGTGCCAGCAGCTTAGCAAGTCTCCCACAAGAGACCCAGTACTTC
.	TRBV5-1	.	TRBJ2-3	CASSLGTGISGDTQYF	TGCGCCAGCAGCTTGGGCACAGGGATCTCTGGGGATACGCAGTATTTT
.	TRBV20-1	TRBD1	TRBJ2-1	CSANRGFNNGQFF	TGCAGTGCAAACAGGGGGTTCAACAATGGGCAGTTCTTC
.	TRBV5-1	TRBD2	TRBJ2-3	CASSLGGLAGGSDTQYF	TGCGCCAGCAGCTTGGGTGGACTAGCGGGGGGGTCAGATACGCAGTATTTT
.	TRBV7-8	TRBD1	TRBJ2-5	CASSKVATGVGETQYF	TGTGCCAGCAGCAAAGTAGCGACAGGGGTGGGCGAGACCCAGTACTTC
few	TRBV28	TRBD2	TRBJ2-7	CASSSPGTSRSPYAQYF	TGTGCCAGCAGTTCCCCGGGGACTAGCCGATCCCCGTACGCCCAGTACTTC
.	TRBV28	.	TRBJ1-5	CASLLGAGISNQPQHF	TGTGCCAGCCTTTTGGGGGCAGGGATCAGCAATCAGCCCCAGCATTTT
few	TRBV2	TRBD2	TRBJ2-1	CASSGKSGVYNEQFF	TGTGCCAGCAGTGGCAAAAGCGGGGTATACAATGAGCAGTTCTTC
.	TRBV6-2/TRBV6-3	TRBD1	TRBJ1-2	CASSSTGTGPRGYTF	TGTGCCAGCAGTTCAACGGGGACAGGCCCTCGGGGCTACACCTTC
.	TRBV4-2	.	TRBJ2-7	CASSQDWEPGLNKQYF	TGTGCCAGCAGCCAAGACTGGGAACCGGGACTGAACAAGCAGTACTTC
.	TRBV11-1	.	TRBJ2-3	CASSPPTTRDTQYF	TGTGCCAGCAGTCCCCCAACCACACGAGATACGCAGTATTTT
.	TRBV20-1	TRBD2	TRBJ2-5	CSAIKLAGDQETQYF	TGCAGTGCTATTAAACTAGCGGGGGATCAAGAGACCCAGTACTTC
.	TRBV6-6	.	TRBJ2-5	CAGTTRGANEQYF	TGTGCCGGTACCACCCGGGGCGCGAATGAGCAGTACTTC
.	TRBV12-3/TRBV12-4	.	TRBJ2-4	CASSVATGWDIQYF	TGTGCCAGCAGTGTAGCTACAGGGTGGGACATTCAGTACTTC
.	TRBV2	.	TRBJ1-1	CASSERTLNTEAFF	TGTGCCAGCAGTGAGAGGACACTGAACACTGAAGCTTTCTTT
few	TRBV5-5	TRBD2	TRBJ2-1	CASSLGIAGVDNEQFF	TGTGCCAGCAGCCTGGGGATAGCGGGGGTTGACAATGAGCAGTTCTTC
.	TRBV27	TRBD1	TRBJ2-1	CASSPGTGFRNEQFF	TGTGCCAGCAGTCCTGGGACAGGGTTCAGGAATGAGCAGTTCTTC
few	TRBV27	.	TRBJ2-7	CASSFHGEGHLSSYEQYF	TGTGCCAGCAGTTTCCACGGAGAAGGGCACCTGAGCTCCTACGAGCAGTACTTC
many	TRBV6-6	.	TRBJ1-1	CASSYSEGGGTEAFF	TGTGCCAGCAGTTACTCGGAGGGAGGGGGCACTGAAGCTTTCTTT
.	TRBV7-2	.	TRBJ2-7	CASSNPAASYEQYF	TGTGCCAGCAGCAACCCGGCAGCCTCCTACGAGCAGTACTTC
.	TRBV7-9	.	TRBJ1-1	CASSLETNTEAFF	TGTGCCAGCAGCTTGGAAACGAACACTGAAGCTTTCTTT
.	TRBV27	TRBD1	TRBJ2-5	CASSALTGVGGETQYF	TGTGCCAGCAGTGCCTTGACAGGGGTTGGGGGAGAGACCCAGTACTTC
few	TRBV7-6	TRBD2	TRBJ2-1	CASSLSGGVSEQFF	TGTGCCAGCAGCTTGAGCGGGGGGGTTAGTGAGCAGTTCTTC
few	TRBV11-2	.	TRBJ1-1	CASSLGSYLNTEAFF	TGTGCCAGCAGCTTAGGGTCTTACCTGAACACTGAAGCTTTCTTT
.	TRBV11-2	.	TRBJ1-2	CASRAGINYGYTF	TGTGCCAGCAGGGCAGGGATTAACTATGGCTACACCTTC
few	TRBV7-9	.	TRBJ2-5	CASRAGTRGHETQYF	TGTGCCAGCAGAGCCGGGACTAGGGGGCATGAGACCCAGTACTTC
.	TRBV7-2	.	TRBJ2-3	CASSHLDDTQYF	TGTGCCAGCAGCCACCTAGACGATACGCAGTATTTT
once	TRBV2	.	TRBJ1-6	CASQGDYNSPLHF	TGTGCCAGCCAAGGAGACTATAATTCACCCCTCCACTTT
.	TRBV7-9	TRBD2	TRBJ2-3	CASSLVLAGMADTQYF	TGTGCCAGCAGCTTAGTACTAGCGGGGATGGCAGATACGCAGTATTTT
.	TRBV7-6	TRBD1	TRBJ2-3	CAGSSSSRGRTDTQYF	TGTGCCGGCAGCTCCTCGTCCAGGGGGCGTACAGATACGCAGTATTTT
.	TRBV4-3	TRBD2	TRBJ2-7	CASSQDSRGGYNEQYF	TGCGCCAGCAGCCAAGATAGCCGGGGGGGTTACAATGAGCAGTACTTC
.	TRBV6-1	.	TRBJ1-2	CASSAQQANYGYTF	TGTGCCAGCAGTGCCCAACAGGCCAACTATGGCTACACCTTC
.	TRBV6-2/TRBV6-3	.	TRBJ2-4	CASSYSGGRAKNIQYF	TGTGCCAGCAGTTACTCCGGGGGCAGGGCCAAAAACATTCAGTACTTC
.	TRBV7-7	.	TRBJ2-5	CASSSTGSGGTQYF	TGTGCTAGCAGCTCCACCGGTTCTGGGGGGACCCAGTACTTC
few	TRBV6-2/TRBV6-3	.	TRBJ1-5	CASGGVRPQHF	TGTGCCAGCGGGGGGGTTAGGCCCCAGCATTTT